These 10 T cell receptor delta chains were sequenced from one sample in a study of gamma-delta T cells after stem cell transplantation. TCRdb fed the RT-PCR reads into CATT to redo clone calling. The sample lists 2,500 to 3,500 delta-chain clones; around 1.8% were seen once. What was sequenced was gamma-delta T cells. The origin of the receptors is a human donor. It is not recorded whose cells these are; they may come from a transplant donor.

As for this clone: TCRdb's protein, taken from a much larger clone, differs from this DNA's translation at residue 13, likely owing to a read error; the protein displayed comes from the DNA. This chain uses TRDV2 with TRDJ1, with 7 bases lining up with TRDD3. Germline V gives CDR1 GEAIGNYY, CDR2 EKD. This CDR3 spans 17 amino acids. The CDR3 loop is CACDTVGGSPITEKLIF. CDR3 DNA sequence: TGTGCCTGTGACACCGTCGGGGGATCCCCTATTACCGAAAAACTCATCTTT.

Turning to this clone: A far larger clone is just one base off, so this is likely a read error. V usage is TRDV2 and J usage is TRDJ3; TRDD3 matches 10 bases. This CDR3 is built from 24 residues. Germline V lookup: CDR1 GEAIGNYY, CDR2 EKD. V lost 2 bases to trimming and J lost 1 base; unmatched junction nucleotides: 22. In DNA, the CDR3 is TGTGCCTGTGACATAGCCCCGCTGGGGGGGGATACGTCCTCACCTTCCTGGGACACCCGACAGATGTTTTTC. As protein: CACDIAPLGGDTSSPSWDTRQMFF.

This clone showed up just a few times. The protein given by TCRdb reflects a much larger clone and differs at residue 7 from this DNA's translation, likely from a read error; the protein shown is the DNA's translation. The chain employs TRDV2 and TRDJ3; D remains unclear. CDR1 is GEAIGNYY, CDR2 EKD, per germline. V was shortened by 0 bases and J by 0 bases, with 14 bases between the two germline ends. This CDR3 has 19 residues. The CDR3 DNA is TGTGCCTGTGACACCGCTGAGGGCCTAAGCTCCTGGGACACCCGACAGATGTTTTTC. The encoded protein is CACDTAEGLSSWDTRQMFF.

By share of the sample, this clone is medium-sized. Other DNA sequences in the same sample also yield this CDR3. The rearrangement joins TRDV2 to TRDJ1, with a weak D call TRDD3 (5 bases). The ends were cut back, 0 bases at V and 1 base at J, with 20 bases in the middle. The CDR3 is 18 amino acids. Germline assignment: CDR1 GEAIGNYY and CDR2 EKD. The CDR3 bases are TGTGCCTGTGACACCGCTGGGTGGGGTCCAACTTGCACCGATAAACTCATCTTT. Amino acid sequence: CACDTAGWGPTCTDKLIF.

This clone was counted between two and nine times. This likely stems from a read error, as it lies one base from a far larger clone. This CDR3 is also generated by other DNA sequences in the sample. The chain recombines TRDV2 with TRDJ1, with 9 bases matching TRDD3. The J segment lost 0 bases and the V segment lost 0 bases, leaving 13 bases of the junction unmatched. This CDR3 has 19 amino acids. Germline values: CDR1 GEAIGNYY, CDR2 EKD. The CDR3 loop is CACDTVLGDPFPYTDKLIF. CDR3 in DNA: TGTGCCTGTGACACCGTACTGGGGGACCCGTTCCCGTACACCGATAAACTCATCTTT.

This clone showed up just a few times. The amino acid sequence in TCRdb belongs to a much larger clone and departs from this DNA's translation at residue 6, likely a sequencing read error; the sequence shown is translated from the DNA. J is TRDJ2 and V is TRDV2, with 8 bases that match TRDD3. This CDR3 comprises 19 residues. The junction had 15 bases not matched to a gene; V was cut back by 0 bases and J by 4 bases. In germline, CDR1 is GEAIGNYY, CDR2 EKD. The CDR3 loop is CACDTILWGTENRTAQLFF. CDR3 in DNA: TGTGCCTGTGACACCATACTCTGGGGGACCGAAAACAGGACAGCACAACTCTTCTTT.

This clone was seen more than once but under ten times. The protein TCRdb lists belongs to a much larger clone and differs from this DNA's translation at residue 9, which points to a read error; the protein shown is made from the DNA. V and J are TRDV2 and TRDJ1; TRDD3 might be the D (5 bases). The CDR3 totals 17 residues. The germline V gene has CDR1 GEAIGNYY and CDR2 EKD. With 0 bases removed from V and 0 bases from J, the gap between germline ends came to 16 bases. The CDR3 bases are TGTGCCTGTGACACCGTTGGGGTCAGATTATACACCGATAAACTCATCTTT. Translated: CACDTVGVRLYTDKLIF.

A remark on this clone: TCRdb pairs this DNA with a much larger clone's protein that differs at residue 4, likely a read error; the protein shown was translated from the DNA. The chain has TRDV2 and TRDJ1, with 7 bases identical to TRDD3. From germline, CDR1 is GEAIGNYY and CDR2 EKD. Trimming cost V 3 bases and J 0 bases; bases outside gene matches: 15. CDR3 length: 18 residues. Written as DNA, the CDR3 is TGTGCCTGTGACCCTCTAACCTTACTGGGGATCCACACCGATAAACTCATCTTT. Amino acid sequence: CACDPLTLLGIHTDKLIF.

The chain links TRDV2 to TRDJ1; 11 bases align to TRDD3. Germline values: CDR1 GEAIGNYY, CDR2 EKD. V dropped 0 bases and J dropped 4; count of bases not matched to a gene: 6. The CDR3 runs 16 residues. The CDR3, as DNA: TGTGCCTGTGACACCGTCACTGGGGGATATGTCGATAAACTCATCTTT. Residues: CACDTVTGGYVDKLIF.

Comment on this clone: TCRdb records a much larger clone's protein for this DNA, with a difference at residue 13 that likely arises from a read error; the protein given is the translation of the DNA. The V gene is TRDV2, the J gene TRDJ1; D not certain. The CDR3 runs to 17 residues. Germline V gene lookup returns CDR1 GEAIGNYY and CDR2 EKD. V gave up 3 bases and J gave up 7 bases, with 26 bases separating them. The DNA of the CDR3 is TGTGCCTGTGACTTACTATTGAACTCCATCCGGGCCGTTAAACTCATCTTT. This encodes CACDLLLNSIRAVKLIF.